This T cell receptor (beta chain) was recovered during a study of blood T cell repertoires in COVID-19. Assay used: immunoSEQ multiplex PCR; TCRdb lists only in-frame clones, some missing. The sample consists of roughly 340,000 clones, about 90% of them appearing once. The receptor was isolated from a woman in her 70s with COVID-19, enrolled during active disease. The sequenced sample consisted of peripheral blood.

The CDR3 sequence: CASFQGYYYGYTF. The CDR3 region has the DNA TGTGCCAGCTTCCAGGGTTACTACTATGGCTACACCTTC. V and J are TRBV6-6 and TRBJ1-2; TRBD1 might be the D (5 bases). Germline lookup yields CDR1 MNHNY and CDR2 SVGAGI (reference sequence). Deletions cut 8 bases from V and 3 bases from J, with 13 bases between. This CDR3 region has 13 residues.